This entry concerns a single TCR beta chain. This clonotype has ten or more counts. There is no known antigen for this receptor. Base quality data are lacking; no much larger clone is found one base away. This specimen belongs to a study of T cell repertoires in cytomegalovirus infection (dated by TCRdb to between 2018 and 2020). For context, the study as a whole: Because public TCR beta signatures pointed to carriage of CMV infection together with the matching HLA type, the HLA type of each donor mattered for the analysis. Broad study findings and their caveats: In both this cohort and an independent cohort of 300 to 450 donors, the cumulative frequency of public TCR beta family members distinguished carriers of CMV infection plus the relevant HLA type. The ex vivo response was dominated by HLA-C-restricted CMV-specific TCR beta clonotypes, which also provided the single most frequent clonotype in two of eight donors.

Sequencing instrument: Illumina HiSeq 1500. TCRdb reprocessing: public reads trimmed at Q25 with fastp, clones called with MiXCR, in-frame beta chains kept. Rows are combined by CDR3 protein, so each entry shows the most common genes and DNA. For this sample the table gives 210,000 or so distinct CDR3 sequences, of which 6.5% were detected only once. About 6.5% of the sample is held by the ten biggest clonotypes. Clipping removes 2 bases from V and 0 bases from J, with 8 as the unmatched junction base count. The germline V gene gives CDR1 as SGHVS and CDR2 as FQNEAQ. From the cysteine through the phenylalanine, the CDR3 covers 19 amino acids. Solely the CDR3 DNA is kept, with 57 bases framed from the first base.

The sequencing sample was made of PBMCs. The TCR was taken from a human donor in good health (CMV status not recorded). Some clones in this sample may be carry-over from other donors' samples. In this chain, TRBV7-8 is recombined with TRBJ2-1, and TRBD2 matches 12 of the central bases. CDR3 protein: CASSLPLAGGLSSYNEQFF. The nucleotide sequence is given as TGTGCCAGCAGCTTACCCCTAGCGGGGGGGCTGAGCTCCTACAATGAGCAGTTCTTC.